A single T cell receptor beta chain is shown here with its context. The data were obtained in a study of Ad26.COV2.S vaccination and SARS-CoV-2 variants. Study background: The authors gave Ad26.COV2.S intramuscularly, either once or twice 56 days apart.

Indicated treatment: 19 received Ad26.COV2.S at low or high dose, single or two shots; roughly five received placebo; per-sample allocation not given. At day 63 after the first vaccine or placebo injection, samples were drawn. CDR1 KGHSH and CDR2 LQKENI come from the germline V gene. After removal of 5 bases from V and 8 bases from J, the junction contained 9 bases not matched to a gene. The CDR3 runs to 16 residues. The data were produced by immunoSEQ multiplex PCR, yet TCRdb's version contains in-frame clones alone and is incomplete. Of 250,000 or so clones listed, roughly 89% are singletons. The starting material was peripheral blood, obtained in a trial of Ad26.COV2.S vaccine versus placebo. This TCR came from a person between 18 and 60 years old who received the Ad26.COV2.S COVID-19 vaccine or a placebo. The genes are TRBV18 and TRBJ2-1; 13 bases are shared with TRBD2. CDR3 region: CASSAPGLAGKDEQFF. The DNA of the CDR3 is TGTGCCAGCTCAGCCCCGGGACTAGCGGGGAAGGATGAGCAGTTCTTC.